In its sample, the clone carrying this T cell receptor (beta chain) was seen a few times. CDR3 length equals 12 residues. Germline V lookup: CDR1 MNHEY, CDR2 SMNVEV (reference sequence). Trimming pared 3 bases from V and 9 bases from J, leaving 9 bases between. Libraries were prepared by immunoSEQ multiplex PCR; TCRdb keeps only in-frame clonotypes and omits some of them. The sample lists roughly 150,000 clones, 70% to 90% seen once, with around 1.6% in the top ten. This record comes from a study of control samples from healthy donors and cancer patients. The receptor comes from a man between 18 and 29 years old in good health. This sequence joins TRBV27 and TRBJ1-5; tentative D call: TRBD1 (5 bases). Sequencing input: blood. For the CDR3, the DNA is TGTGCCAGCAGTTTCAGGGAACGGCCCCAGCATTTT. This translates into CASSFRERPQHF.